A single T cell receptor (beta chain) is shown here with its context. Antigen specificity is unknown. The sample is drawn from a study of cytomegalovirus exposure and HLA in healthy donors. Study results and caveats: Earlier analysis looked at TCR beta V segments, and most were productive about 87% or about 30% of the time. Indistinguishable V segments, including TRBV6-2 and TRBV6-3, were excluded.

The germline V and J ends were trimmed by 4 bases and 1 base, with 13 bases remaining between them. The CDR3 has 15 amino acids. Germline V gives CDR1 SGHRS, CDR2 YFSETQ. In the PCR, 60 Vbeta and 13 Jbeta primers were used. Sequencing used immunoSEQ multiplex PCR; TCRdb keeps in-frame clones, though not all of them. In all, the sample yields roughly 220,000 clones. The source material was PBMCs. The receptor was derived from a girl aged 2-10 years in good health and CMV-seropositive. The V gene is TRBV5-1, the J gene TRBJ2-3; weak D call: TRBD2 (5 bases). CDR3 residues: CASSPREGGTDTQYF. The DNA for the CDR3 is TGCGCCAGCAGCCCCCGAGAGGGAGGCACAGATACGCAGTATTTT.